This T cell receptor (beta chain) was identified during a study of cytomegalovirus exposure and HLA in healthy donors. With 60 Vbeta and 13 Jbeta primers, the PCR was carried out. TCRdb keeps only in-frame clones here, not all; method: immunoSEQ multiplex PCR. Seen here are 130,000 to 150,000 clones, around 72% observed once, and the top ten hold approximately 15%. V was shortened by 4 bases and J by 1 base, with 6 bases between the two germline ends. This CDR3 has 13 amino acids. The V gene's germline CDR1 is SGHTS and CDR2 YDEGEE. Sequenced: PBMCs. The TCR was taken from a human donor in good health. The J gene is TRBJ2-1, the V gene TRBV5-8; D is uncertain. The CDR3 region has the DNA TGTGCCAGCAGCACCGGTTCCTACAATGAGCAGTTCTTC. Amino acids: CASSTGSYNEQFF. Using reference TRBV5-8 and TRBJ2-1 for the parts outside the CDR3, the full variable domain is EAGVTQSPTHLIKTRGQQATLRCSPISGHTSVYWYQQALGLGLQFLLWYDEGEERNRGNFPPRFSGRQFPNYSSELNVNALELEDSALYLCASSTGSYNEQFFGPGTRLTVL.